These 21 T cell receptor delta chains share one sample of origin, sequenced in a study of γδ T cells in repeated Plasmodium falciparum infection. Flow sorting of PBMC yielded separate Vgamma9/Vdelta2+ and Vdelta2-negative gammadelta T cell populations for bulk repertoire analysis. TCRdb processed the multiplex PCR reads again with the CATT caller. The data contain 53,000 or so delta-chain clones, around 2% of them singletons. The source material was gamma-delta T cells from blood. The origin of the receptors is a pool of human donors (malaria-infected and uninfected, not separated).

This clone was seen more than once but under ten times. TCRdb shows a much larger clone's protein in place of this DNA's translation, and the two differ at residue 16, likely through a read error; the protein shown is translated from the DNA. With the J gene uncalled, the V gene is TRDV3; TRDD3 is the table's D call and was not checked against the DNA. This CDR3 spans 18 amino acids. CDR1 TVYSNPD and CDR2 GDNSRS come from the germline V gene (reference sequence). CDR3 in DNA: TGTGCCTTTAGAGCCTTCCCCTCCTATATGGGGGATACGGATAAACCCATCTTT. Translating gives CAFRAFPSYMGDTDKPIF.

On this clone itself: TCRdb has a much larger clone's protein, which differs at residue 8 from the translation of this DNA, likely because of a read error; what is shown is the protein translated from the DNA. The chain has TRDV1 and TRDJ1, with 11 bases lining up with TRDD3. In the absence of a J gene in TCRdb, the DNA was matched to germline to assign it here. In germline, CDR1 is TSWWSYY, CDR2 QGS. CDR3 length equals 25 residues. J was trimmed by 2 bases and V by 0 bases; bases with no gene match: 29. CDR3 sequence: CALGELNTTFPRTFGWGIRTDKLIF. CDR3 coding DNA: TGTGCTCTTGGGGAACTTAACACCACATTCCCACGCACATTTGGGTGGGGGATACGAACCGATAAACTCATCTTT.

This clone has more than one count but fewer than ten. A read error likely explains why the TCRdb protein, taken from a much larger clone, differs from this DNA's translation at residue 3; the protein shown is translated from the DNA. The chain has TRDV2 and TRDJ1, with 11 bases that match TRDD3. TCRdb leaves out the J gene; it was filled in here by matching the DNA to germline. CDR3 length equals 16 residues. Germline V gene sequence: CDR1 GEAIGNYY, CDR2 EKD. The CDR3, as DNA: TGTGCCCGTGACGGTCTGGGGGATACTTACACCGATAAACTCATCTTT. Translating it yields CARDGLGDTYTDKLIF.

This clone was seen ten or more times. Translating this DNA gives a protein that differs at residue 10 from the TCRdb one, which belongs to a much larger clone; a read error is likely, and the protein shown is this translation. The rearrangement joins TRDV2 to TRDJ1; D may be TRDD3 (6 bases). The J gene, missing from TCRdb, was assigned here through DNA to germline matching. CDR3 size: 19 residues. Germline CDR1 and CDR2: GEAIGNYY and EKD. Between the trimmed V and J ends, which lost 0 bases and 2 bases, there was a span of 24 bases. The DNA of the CDR3 is TGTGCCTGTGACACCGTAGGAGGGATATGCGAAGAGAAAACCGATAAACTCATCTTT. Protein: CACDTVGGICEEKTDKLIF.

At least ten counts were recorded for this clone. Translating this DNA gives a protein that differs at residue 8 from the TCRdb one, which belongs to a much larger clone; a read error is likely, and the protein shown is this translation. The rearrangement uses TRDV2 and TRDJ1, with no clear D. The J gene, not given by TCRdb, was assigned here from a germline match of the nucleotide sequence. Per the germline V gene, CDR1 is GEAIGNYY and CDR2 is EKD. Deletions cut 0 bases from V and 0 bases from J, with 19 bases between. The CDR3 consists of 18 residues. In DNA form, the CDR3 reads TGTGCCTGTGACACCGTCGACGAGATTAAACGGTACACCGATAAACTCATCTTT. Its translation is CACDTVDEIKRYTDKLIF.

This clone has ten or more counts. A read error likely explains why the TCRdb protein, taken from a much larger clone, differs from this DNA's translation at residue 6; the protein shown is translated from the DNA. This sequence joins TRDV2 and TRDJ1; TRDD3 might be the D (5 bases). Assignment of the J gene here rests on matching the DNA to germline, because TCRdb gives none. The CDR3 length is 20 residues. The ends were cut back, 0 bases at V and 0 bases at J, with 25 bases in the middle. Germline lookup yields CDR1 GEAIGNYY and CDR2 EKD. CDR3 sequence: CACDTPQVGTGGQYTDKLIF. Here the CDR3 DNA reads TGTGCCTGTGACACCCCCCAGGTGGGTACTGGTGGTCAATACACCGATAAACTCATCTTT.

Concerning this clone: For this DNA, TCRdb reports the protein of a much larger clone, which diverges at residue 16, most likely from a read error; the protein presented here is translated directly from the DNA. This rearrangement joins TRDV1 to TRDJ1; D call uncertain. The J gene, left out of TCRdb, was set here by checking the DNA against germline. Germline CDR1 TSWWSYY, CDR2 QGS. The CDR3 runs 20 residues. This chain's CDR3 is CALGDSGHFASGWYTGKLIF. The CDR3 nucleotides read TGTGCTCTTGGGGATTCGGGACACTTCGCGTCCGGGTGGTACACCGGTAAACTCATCTTT.

This clone was observed at least ten times. The amino acid sequence in TCRdb belongs to a much larger clone and departs from this DNA's translation at residue 8, likely a sequencing read error; the sequence shown is translated from the DNA. The chain couples TRDV1 to TRDJ1, with 7 positions matching TRDD3. From germline, CDR1 is TSWWSYY and CDR2 QGS. CDR3 size: 22 residues. Trimming removed 5 bases from V and 4 bases from J; junction bases left unmatched: 31. CDR3 protein: CALGPALLLGLLGTPGGDKLIF. The CDR3 DNA follows: TGTGCTCTTGGGCCCGCCCTCCTCCTCGGACTACTGGGGACGCCGGGGGGCGATAAACTCATCTTT.

Ten or more counts support this clone. It is likely a read error: a sequence one base away is far more abundant. Other DNA sequences in the sample encode the same CDR3. The CDR3 DNA reads TGTGCTCTTGGGGAACTTTTGAGAGGAGCTACCTTACTGGGGGATTACTGGGGGTTCACCGATAAACTCATCTTT. This translates into CALGELLRGATLLGDYWGFTDKLIF. This chain uses TRDV1 with TRDJ1, with 10 nucleotides matching TRDD3. The J gene comes from matching the DNA to germline here; TCRdb lacks it. The CDR3 has 25 amino acids. CDR1 is TSWWSYY and CDR2 is QGS in the germline V gene. V was pared by 0 bases and J by 1 base, with 29 bases of the junction left unmatched.

This clone is judged medium-sized (0.01 to 0.1%). The V gene is TRDV2, the J gene TRDJ3; D might be TRDD3 (6 bases). CDR3 length equals 18 residues. Per germline, CDR1 GEAIGNYY and CDR2 EKD. Trimming removed 0 bases at V and 1 base at J, with 12 bases between. The DNA of the CDR3 is TGTGCCTGTGACACCGTGGGGATTGATTCCTGGGACACCCGACAGATGTTTTTC. Translating gives CACDTVGIDSWDTRQMFF.

The sample holds a few counts of this clone. The protein TCRdb lists belongs to a much larger clone and differs from this DNA's translation at residue 14, which points to a read error; the protein shown is made from the DNA. This rearrangement joins TRDV1 to TRDJ1; TRDD2 might be the D (6 bases). Germline V gives CDR1 TSWWSYY, CDR2 QGS. This CDR3 has 23 residues. The V end was cut by 9 bases, the J end by 1 base, with 42 bases between. Here the CDR3 reads CALTSNFLSNPYKGGRGTDKLIF. DNA of the CDR3: TGTGCTCTCACCAGCAACTTCCTCTCGAACCCGTATAAAGGAGGTAGGGGCACCGATAAACTCATCTTT.

This chain links TRDV1 with TRDJ1; 7 bases map to TRDD3. No J gene is reported in TCRdb; it was inferred here by comparing the DNA with germline. V lost 6 bases to trimming and J lost 0 bases; unmatched junction nucleotides: 25. Germline lookup yields CDR1 TSWWSYY and CDR2 QGS. The CDR3 spans 21 residues. In DNA, the CDR3 is TGTGCTCTTGGTCTCAGGCCTTCGCAAAGGGCCTGGGGGGGCTACACCGATAAACTCATCTTT. Translation: CALGLRPSQRAWGGYTDKLIF.

On this clone itself: The protein in TCRdb stems from a much larger clone and differs at residue 18 from this DNA's translation, likely a read error; here the protein is translated from the DNA. The chain joins TRDV3 to TRDJ3, with TRDD3 matching over 11 bases. The J gene, not given by TCRdb, was assigned here from a germline match of the nucleotide sequence. The CDR3 consists of 29 residues. Germline CDR1 TVYSNPD, CDR2 GDNSRS (reference sequence). J lost 2 bases, V lost 3 bases, and 42 bases had no gene match. DNA of the CDR3: TGTGCCTTCCCCGTGCCTTCCTACCCCAGATCCGCCAATTACTGGGGGATAGTCGTCGGGGCCTGGGACACCCGACAGATGTTTTTC. It yields the protein CAFPVPSYPRSANYWGIVVGAWDTRQMFF. The whole variable domain, filled in from reference TRDV3 and TRDJ3, reads CDKVTQSSPDQTVASGSEVVLLCTYDTVYSNPDLFWYRIRPDYSFQFVFYGDNSRSEGADFTQGRFSVKHILTQKAFHLVISPVRTEDSATYYCAFPVPSYPRSANYWGIVVGAWDTRQMFFGTGIKLFVEP.

This clone was found a few times. It differs at one base from a far larger clone, so likely a read error. Other DNA sequences in the sample encode the same CDR3. This chain links TRDV2 with TRDJ1; 7 positions match TRDD3. No J gene was available from TCRdb, and it was assigned here by a germline match of the DNA. CDR3 length: 16 amino acids. Germline CDR1 and CDR2: GEAIGNYY and EKD. V shed 4 bases and J 4 bases; nucleotides not matched to a gene: 14. This chain's CDR3 is CACEGLGGLNGDKLIF. The CDR3 DNA reads TGTGCCTGTGAAGGGCTCGGGGGATTAAATGGCGATAAACTCATCTTT.

With regard to this clone: The TCRdb protein, from a much larger clone, departs from this DNA's translation at residue 14, likely by read error; the protein shown derives from the DNA. This sequence joins TRDV1 and TRDJ1, with 8 bases identical to TRDD3. The CDR3 has 24 residues. V lost 3 bases to trimming and J lost 0 bases; unmatched junction nucleotides: 30. Germline V gene data show CDR1 as TSWWSYY and CDR2 as QGS. This CDR3 reads CALGEISLYIKLGAGGLYTDKLIF. The CDR3 DNA follows: TGTGCTCTTGGGGAGATTTCCCTTTATATTAAACTCGGTGCTGGGGGACTGTACACCGATAAACTCATCTTT.

The table lists this clone with a few counts. This DNA's translation and the protein TCRdb lists, from a much larger clone, do not match at residue 9, likely due to a read error; the protein shown is translated from the DNA. V usage is TRDV1 and J usage is TRDJ1; D is uncertain. TCRdb carries no J gene annotation; the J gene was assigned here by matching the DNA with germline. CDR3 length equals 13 residues. The germline V and J ends were trimmed by 5 bases and 7 bases, with 14 bases remaining between them. Germline V gene data show CDR1 as TSWWSYY and CDR2 as QGS. The CDR3 nucleotides are TGTGCTCTTGGGCGCCTAAGGCCCGTTAAACTCATCTTT. Translation: CALGRLRPVKLIF.

As regards this clone: The protein held in TCRdb is that of a much larger clone and does not match this DNA's translation at residue 9, likely because of a read error; the protein shown is translated from the DNA. The genes are TRDV3 and TRDJ1; 8 positions match TRDD3. Matching the DNA to germline supplied the J gene, which TCRdb does not give. The CDR3 has 15 residues. J gave up 1 base and V 2 bases, and 9 bases lay outside the gene matches. In germline, CDR1 is TVYSNPD, CDR2 GDNSRS (reference sequence). CDR3 nucleotide sequence: TGTGCCTTTCAAGGCTGGGGGAGGTGCACCGATAAACTCATCTTT. It translates to CAFQGWGRCTDKLIF.

Only a few counts were recorded for this clone. The protein recorded in TCRdb matches a much larger clone and deviates from this DNA's translation at residue 13, suggesting a read error; the protein here is obtained by translating the DNA. No call exists for the J gene, whereas the V gene is TRDV1; the DNA was not used to check the table's D call, TRDD3. The CDR3 runs 15 residues. Germline CDR1 TSWWSYY, CDR2 QGS. CDR3 in amino acids: CALGSTYPLGDKFIF. In DNA form, the CDR3 reads TGTGCTCTTGGGTCCACTTATCCGCTGGGGGATAAATTCATCTTT.

In regard to this clone: A read error likely explains this, since a far larger clone differs by one base. Other DNA sequences of this sample code for an identical CDR3. The rearrangement links TRDV1 to TRDJ1; TRDD3 agrees at 11 bases. TCRdb lists no J gene, so it was determined here by aligning the DNA to germline. This CDR3 contains 21 residues. The germline CDR1 and CDR2 sequences are TSWWSYY and QGS. CDR3 amino acids: CALGELGLPTWGIRGVDKLIF. The CDR3 coding sequence is TGTGCTCTCGGGGAACTAGGACTTCCTACATGGGGGATACGAGGGGTCGATAAACTCATCTTT.

Sample share makes this clone medium-sized. Other nucleotide sequences in the sample specify the same CDR3. This chain joins TRDV3 and TRDJ1; 12 bases are a match to TRDD3. Per the germline V gene, CDR1 is TVYSNPD and CDR2 is GDNSRS (reference sequence). The V and J ends lost 3 bases and 3 bases, in that order; junction bases with no gene match: 35. The CDR3 is 24 amino acids. DNA of the CDR3: TGTGCCTTAATAGGAAGCCTTCCCCTTCTCCCCCTGGGGGATACGCTGGAGTTCCCCGATAAACTCATCTTT. Protein: CALIGSLPLLPLGDTLEFPDKLIF. Complete variable domain (other parts from reference TRDV3 and TRDJ1): CDKVTQSSPDQTVASGSEVVLLCTYDTVYSNPDLFWYRIRPDYSFQFVFYGDNSRSEGADFTQGRFSVKHILTQKAFHLVISPVRTEDSATYYCALIGSLPLLPLGDTLEFPDKLIFGKGTRVTVEP.

Worth noting for this clone: The amino acid sequence in TCRdb belongs to a much larger clone and departs from this DNA's translation at residue 5, likely a sequencing read error; the sequence shown is translated from the DNA. V gene TRDV1 combines with J gene TRDJ1; D is possibly TRDD3 (5 bases). TCRdb supplies no J gene; here it was assigned by aligning the nucleotide sequence to germline. CDR1 TSWWSYY and CDR2 QGS come from the germline V gene. V was clipped by 5 bases and J by 1 base, with 35 bases between them. The CDR3 extends over 22 amino acids. The CDR3 reads CALGKPYHRPGTWDRCTDKLIF. The CDR3 DNA is TGTGCTCTTGGGAAACCCTATCATAGGCCGGGGACTTGGGATCGATGCACCGATAAACTCATCTTT.